Shown below are 4 T cell receptor beta chains from a single sample sequenced in a study of blood T cell repertoires in COVID-19. Method: immunoSEQ multiplex PCR; TCRdb's copy keeps in-frame clones and lacks some. The sample holds 250,000 to 300,000 clones, approximately 86% seen once. Sequencing was done on a sample of peripheral blood. The receptor source for this set is a woman aged 45-65 years who had recovered from COVID-19.

This chain uses TRBV28 with TRBJ1-2, with TRBD1 identical over 7 bases. J lost 0 bases, V lost 6 bases, and 7 bases had no gene match. This CDR3 contains 15 residues. CDR1 is MDHEN and CDR2 is SYDVKM in the germline V gene. The CDR3 DNA reads TGTGCCAGCAGGTCCAGGGGGGCAGCTAACTATGGCTACACCTTC. This gives the protein CASRSRGAANYGYTF.

This chain connects TRBV19 to TRBJ2-1, with D hard to call. V lost 8 bases, J lost 2 bases, and 13 bases lay in between. The CDR3 has 14 residues. CDR1 and CDR2 (germline): LNHDA, SQIVND (reference sequence). CDR3 sequence reads: CASAESRTYNEQFF. The CDR3 nucleotides read TGTGCCAGTGCGGAGAGTAGGACCTACAATGAGCAGTTCTTC. The complete variable domain, with remaining parts taken from reference TRBV19 and TRBJ2-1, reads DGGITQSPKYLFRKEGQNVTLSCEQNLNHDAMYWYRQDPGQGLRLIYYSQIVNDFQKGDIAEGYSVSREKKESFPLTVTSAQKNPTAFYLCASAESRTYNEQFFGPGTRLTVL.

V usage is TRBV6-5 and J usage is TRBJ1-2; the match to TRBD1 covers 9 bases. V shed 5 bases and J 6 bases; nucleotides not matched to a gene: 10. Germline values: CDR1 MNHEY, CDR2 SVGAGI. The CDR3 consists of 15 residues. CDR3 DNA sequence: TGTGCCAGCAGTAGCCGGGACAGGGCTGCGGATGGCTACACCTTC. Translated, it gives CASSSRDRAADGYTF.

The CDR3 protein is CASSQAGVYGYTF. The CDR3 DNA follows: TGCGCCAGCAGCCAGGCAGGGGTCTATGGCTACACCTTC. V and J are TRBV4-3 and TRBJ1-2; TRBD1 is a possible D gene (6 bases). This CDR3 region has 13 residues. Germline V gene lookup returns CDR1 LGHNA and CDR2 YSLEER. Trimming removed 3 bases from V and 4 bases from J, with 9 bases in between.